Following are 18 T cell receptor beta chains from one sample sequenced in a study of blood T cell repertoires in COVID-19 (dated by TCRdb to 2020 to 2021). The library was built by means of the immunoSEQ multiplex PCR assay. The table was pulled from immuneACCESS by TCRdb, which kept in-frame rearrangements only. Such tables lose some clones; where checked, under half of the loss comes from unresolved V genes, and the rest has no known cause. This sample gives roughly 150,000 clones in total; approximately 90% of them show up just once. Around 4.8% of the sample is held by the ten biggest clonotypes. Input material: peripheral blood. Receptors were obtained from a man aged 18 to 30 with COVID-19, enrolled during active disease.

J is TRBJ2-1 and V is TRBV30; the D gene is possibly TRBD2 (5 bases). Germline values: CDR1 GTSNPN, CDR2 SVGIG (reference sequence). V lost 2 bases and J 1 base, leaving 24 bases between the germline ends. The CDR3 contains 19 residues. The CDR3 here is CAWSSSRWEKRQSYNEQFF. In DNA form, the CDR3 reads TGTGCCTGGAGTTCCTCGCGTTGGGAGAAGCGGCAGTCCTACAATGAGCAGTTCTTC.

The J gene is TRBJ2-2, the V gene TRBV29-1, with D maybe TRBD1 (5 bases). The CDR3 runs to 14 residues. Germline lookup yields CDR1 SQVTM and CDR2 ANQGSEA. V was clipped by 4 bases and J by 0 bases, with 9 bases between them. The CDR3 DNA reads as TGCAGCGTTGGAAGGGGCTCGAACACCGGGGAGCTGTTTTTT. Translated: CSVGRGSNTGELFF.

The genes are TRBV7-2 and TRBJ2-1, with TRBD1 as a possible D gene (6 bases). V lost 1 base and J lost 1, with 8 bases in between. CDR1 is SGHTA, CDR2 FQGNSA, per germline. The CDR3 is 15 amino acids. CDR3 sequence: CASSLEGQSYNEQFF. The CDR3 nucleotides read TGTGCCAGCAGCTTAGAGGGACAATCCTACAATGAGCAGTTCTTC.

The rearrangement links TRBV9 to TRBJ2-2; D call uncertain. Germline CDR1 SGDLS, CDR2 YYNGEE. The CDR3 totals 14 residues. The ends were cut back, 0 bases at V and 4 bases at J, with 7 bases in the middle. The CDR3 DNA follows: TGTGCCAGCAGCGTAGGTGCAGGCACCGGGGAGCTGTTTTTT. The encoded protein is CASSVGAGTGELFF.

This rearrangement joins TRBV24-1 to TRBJ2-2; the match to TRBD1 covers 11 bases. The CDR3 runs to 14 residues. Germline CDR1 KGHDR, CDR2 SFDVKD. With V trimmed by 9 bases and J by 4 bases, 3 bases remained unmatched. The CDR3 coding sequence is TGTGCCACCTCTGGGACAGGGGGCACCGGGGAGCTGTTTTTT. Translating gives CATSGTGGTGELFF.

Only a few counts were recorded for this clone. This chain uses TRBV4-3 with TRBJ1-2; 8 positions agree with TRBD1. After removal of 4 bases from V and 3 bases from J, the junction contained 4 bases not matched to a gene. CDR1 is LGHNA, CDR2 YSLEER, per germline. The CDR3 totals 14 residues. The CDR3 loop reads CASSPGQGDYGYTF. In DNA form, the CDR3 reads TGCGCCAGCAGCCCCGGACAGGGAGACTATGGCTACACCTTC.

This clone was seen only once. This chain links TRBV11-3 with TRBJ2-1; D may be TRBD1 (6 bases). Trimming pared 1 base from V and 6 bases from J, leaving 13 bases between. This CDR3 has 15 amino acids. The germline V gene encodes CDR1 SGHNT and CDR2 YENEEA. CDR3 sequence: CASSLVYREINEQFF. Written as DNA, the CDR3 is TGTGCCAGCAGCTTAGTTTACAGGGAGATCAATGAGCAGTTCTTC. The full variable domain, in which reference TRBV11-3 and TRBJ2-1 provide the parts outside the CDR3, is EAGVVQSPRYKIIEKKQPVAFWCNPISGHNTLYWYLQNLGQGPELLIRYENEEAVDDSQLPKDRFSAERLKGVDSTLKIQPAELGDSAVYLCASSLVYREINEQFFGPGTRLTVL.

The chain has TRBV4-2 and TRBJ1-5; D not resolved. This CDR3 has 14 amino acids. Trimming removed 1 base at V and 3 bases at J, with 7 bases between. CDR1 is LGHNA, CDR2 YNFKEQ, per germline. The CDR3 loop reads CASSQGHPNQPQHF. Written as DNA, the CDR3 is TGTGCCAGCAGCCAAGGGCACCCCAATCAGCCCCAGCATTTT.

The rearrangement uses TRBV27 and TRBJ2-7, with unresolved D. V was cut by 0 bases and J by 3 bases, with 9 bases left in between. The V gene's germline CDR1 is MNHEY and CDR2 SMNVEV (reference sequence). The CDR3 sequence is 14 residues long. CDR3 residues: CASSLSSLYYEQYF. The CDR3 region has the DNA TGTGCCAGCAGTTTATCTTCTCTCTACTACGAGCAGTACTTC.

The J gene is TRBJ2-1, the V gene TRBV2; 9 bases line up with TRBD2. This CDR3 is 17 amino acids long. J was trimmed by 4 bases and V by 9 bases; bases with no gene match: 16. CDR1 is SNHLY, CDR2 FYNNEI, per germline. The CDR3 DNA is TGTGCCAGTCCCGAGCCCCAGGGTCTAGCGGGGTACAATGAGCAGTTCTTC. It specifies CASPEPQGLAGYNEQFF.

This chain joins TRBV29-1 and TRBJ1-2, with 10 bases matching TRBD1. Germline CDR1 SQVTM, CDR2 ANQGSEA. The CDR3 consists of 13 residues. V was pared by 5 bases and J by 5 bases, with 5 bases of the junction left unmatched. The CDR3 nucleotides are TGCAGCGTTCCCCCGGACAGGGGGTATGGCTACACCTTC. Protein sequence: CSVPPDRGYGYTF.

V gene TRBV7-9 combines with J gene TRBJ2-3; TRBD2 matches at 10 bases. Losses at the gene ends were 5 bases for V and 2 bases for J; bases not matched to a gene: 13. This CDR3 contains 18 residues. The germline CDR1 and CDR2 sequences are SEHNR and FQNEAQ (reference sequence). The CDR3 sequence: CASSPGVASGSFTDTQYF. CDR3 DNA sequence: TGTGCCAGCAGCCCAGGGGTGGCTAGCGGGAGTTTCACAGATACGCAGTATTTT.

The CDR3 sequence is CASSTRLAGGDNEQFF. As DNA, the CDR3 is TGTGCCAGCAGCACACGACTAGCGGGAGGAGACAATGAGCAGTTCTTC. This chain joins TRBV7-2 and TRBJ2-1, with 13 bases matching TRBD2. The CDR3 has 16 residues. With V trimmed by 5 bases and J by 5 bases, 6 bases remained unmatched. CDR1 and CDR2 from the germline V gene are SGHTA and FQGNSA.

CDR3 in amino acids: CASSPTSSYNEQFF. The CDR3 DNA reads as TGTGCCAGCAGCCCCACTAGCTCCTACAATGAGCAGTTCTTC. The chain is built from TRBV9 and TRBJ2-1, with D possibly matching TRBD2 (5 bases). V was pared by 4 bases and J by 0 bases, with 8 bases between. This CDR3 contains 14 residues. The germline CDR1 and CDR2 sequences are SGDLS and YYNGEE.

The CDR3 loop reads CASKRDRGSGNTIYF. In DNA, the CDR3 is TGTGCCAGTAAGAGGGACAGGGGGTCTGGAAACACCATATATTTT. The V gene is TRBV2, the J gene TRBJ1-3, with TRBD1 identical over 11 bases. The V gene's germline CDR1 is SNHLY and CDR2 FYNNEI. The CDR3 runs 15 residues. Losses at the gene ends were 9 bases for V and 1 base for J; bases not matched to a gene: 5. Variable domain in full (rest from reference TRBV2 and TRBJ1-3): EPEVTQTPSHQVTQMGQEVILRCVPISNHLYFYWYRQILGQKVEFLVSFYNNEISEKSEIFDDQFSVERPDGSNFTLKIRSTKLEDSAMYFCASKRDRGSGNTIYFGEGSWLTVV.

The chain joins TRBV28 to TRBJ2-2; no clear D gene. V was cut by 5 bases and J by 2 bases, with 6 bases left in between. Germline V gene data show CDR1 as MDHEN and CDR2 as SYDVKM. The CDR3 is made up of 13 amino acids. CDR3 in amino acids: CASSIQNTGELFF. The DNA of the CDR3 is TGTGCCAGCAGTATTCAAAACACCGGGGAGCTGTTTTTT.

With regard to this clone: A junction end diverges from the germline sequence, so it may reflect a read error. This rearrangement joins TRBV23-1 to TRBJ1-4, with D possibly TRBD1 on 5 matching bases. TRBV23-1 is placed among ORFs of uncertain function. The CDR3 has 17 amino acids. The CDR3: CASSQSPSGPNNEKLLF. The CDR3 DNA is TGCGCCAGCAGTCAATCACCCTCAGGGCCAAACAATGAAAAACTGCTTTTT.

Only one count was recorded for this clone. The V gene is TRBV7-3, the J gene TRBJ2-1, with 9 bases fitting TRBD1. Trimming cost V 5 bases and J 2 bases; bases outside gene matches: 4. CDR1 and CDR2 from the germline V gene are SGHTA and FQGTGA. The CDR3 runs 15 residues. CDR3 protein: CASSKRQGAYNEQFF. CDR3 DNA: TGTGCCAGCAGCAAAAGACAGGGGGCCTACAATGAGCAGTTCTTC. The whole variable domain, remainder taken from reference TRBV7-3 and TRBJ2-1, is GAGVSQTPSNKVTEKGKYVELRCDPISGHTALYWYRQSLGQGPEFLIYFQGTGAADDSGLPNDRFFAVRPEGSVSTLKIQRTERGDSAVYLCASSKRQGAYNEQFFGPGTRLTVL.